The 5 T cell receptor beta chains given below trace back to one sample, sequenced in a study of cytomegalovirus exposure and HLA in healthy donors. A multiplex PCR was run with 60 Vbeta primers and 13 Jbeta primers. TCRdb keeps only in-frame clones here, not all; method: immunoSEQ multiplex PCR. The sample lists about 200,000 clones, about 88% occurring once. Sequenced material: PBMCs. All receptors come from a woman aged 25 to 39 in good health and CMV-seronegative.

V gene TRBV7-6 combines with J gene TRBJ2-3; the match to TRBD1 covers 7 bases. Germline CDR1 is SGHVS and CDR2 is FNYEAQ. V dropped 5 bases and J dropped 2; count of bases not matched to a gene: 16. The CDR3 contains 18 residues. The CDR3 sequence: CASSPYPQGSGHTDTQYF. CDR3 DNA sequence: TGTGCCAGCAGCCCTTACCCACAGGGGTCGGGGCACACAGATACGCAGTATTTT.

This rearrangement joins TRBV7-2 to TRBJ1-2, with 9 nucleotides matching TRBD1. Germline V gene data show CDR1 as SGHTA and CDR2 as FQGNSA. J lost 3 bases, V lost 5 bases, and 13 bases had no gene match. This CDR3 comprises 17 residues. The CDR3 here is CASSPHLPGQGYYGYTF. CDR3 nucleotides: TGTGCCAGCAGCCCACACCTGCCGGGACAGGGCTACTATGGCTACACCTTC.

The CDR3 is CAITQSSTDTQYF. The DNA of the CDR3 is TGTGCCATTACGCAGTCTAGCACAGATACGCAGTATTTT. The chain carries TRBV11-2 and TRBJ2-3, with no clear D. This CDR3 comprises 13 residues. Germline assignment: CDR1 SGHAT and CDR2 FQNNGV. Trimming took off 10 bases at V and 0 bases at J, with 11 bases between the two ends.

The chain links TRBV25-1 to TRBJ2-3, with D maybe TRBD1 (7 bases). V was clipped by 2 bases and J by 2 bases, with 20 bases between them. CDR3 length: 18 amino acids. Germline loops: CDR1 MGHDK, CDR2 SYGVNS. In nucleotides, the CDR3 is TGTGCCAGCAGTGAAAAATCAGGGGGAGGAACAGTCACAGATACGCAGTATTTT. Its protein product is CASSEKSGGGTVTDTQYF.

J is TRBJ2-5 and V is TRBV2, with 7 bases lining up with TRBD1. CDR1 is SNHLY and CDR2 is FYNNEI in the germline V gene. The V and J ends lost 6 bases and 3 bases, in that order; junction bases with no gene match: 4. This CDR3 region has 13 residues. The CDR3: CASRPTGEETQYF. The CDR3 bases are TGTGCCAGCAGGCCAACAGGGGAAGAGACCCAGTACTTC.